This is a list of T cell receptor beta chains from one sample in a study of monozygotic twins with inflammatory bowel disease. TCRdb processed the 5' RACE reads again and assigns one entry to each CDR3 protein, with no DNA. The repertoire table contains around 220,000 distinct CDR3 sequences. The sequenced sample consisted of blood. These TCRs come from a human donor with ulcerative colitis or Crohn's disease, or a healthy co-twin of an affected twin (not recorded which). Both conserved end residues are part of each CDR3.

>14|TRBJ2-4|TRBV7-9
CASSLERGVNIQYF
>12|TRBJ1-5|TRBV19
CASTSRGAPQHF
>15|TRBJ2-3|TRBV12-3/TRBV12-4
CASSLSVLNTDTQYF
>12|TRBJ1-2|TRBV29-1
CSVGSGLGGYTF
>15|TRBJ1-5|TRBV19
CASSVQTGSNQPQHF
>15|TRBJ2-2|TRBV7-8
CASSPTRWDTGELFF
>15|TRBJ2-7|TRBV29-1
CSVEEGTGPWVEQYF
>18|TRBJ2-3|TRBV2
CASRKHSGRGRKTDTQYF
>15|TRBJ1-1|TRBV7-2
CASSTLPDRNTEAFF
>14|TRBJ1-6|TRBV12-3/TRBV12-4
CASSLIVLDSPLHF
>12|TRBJ2-1|TRBV3-1
CASSQEGAREFF